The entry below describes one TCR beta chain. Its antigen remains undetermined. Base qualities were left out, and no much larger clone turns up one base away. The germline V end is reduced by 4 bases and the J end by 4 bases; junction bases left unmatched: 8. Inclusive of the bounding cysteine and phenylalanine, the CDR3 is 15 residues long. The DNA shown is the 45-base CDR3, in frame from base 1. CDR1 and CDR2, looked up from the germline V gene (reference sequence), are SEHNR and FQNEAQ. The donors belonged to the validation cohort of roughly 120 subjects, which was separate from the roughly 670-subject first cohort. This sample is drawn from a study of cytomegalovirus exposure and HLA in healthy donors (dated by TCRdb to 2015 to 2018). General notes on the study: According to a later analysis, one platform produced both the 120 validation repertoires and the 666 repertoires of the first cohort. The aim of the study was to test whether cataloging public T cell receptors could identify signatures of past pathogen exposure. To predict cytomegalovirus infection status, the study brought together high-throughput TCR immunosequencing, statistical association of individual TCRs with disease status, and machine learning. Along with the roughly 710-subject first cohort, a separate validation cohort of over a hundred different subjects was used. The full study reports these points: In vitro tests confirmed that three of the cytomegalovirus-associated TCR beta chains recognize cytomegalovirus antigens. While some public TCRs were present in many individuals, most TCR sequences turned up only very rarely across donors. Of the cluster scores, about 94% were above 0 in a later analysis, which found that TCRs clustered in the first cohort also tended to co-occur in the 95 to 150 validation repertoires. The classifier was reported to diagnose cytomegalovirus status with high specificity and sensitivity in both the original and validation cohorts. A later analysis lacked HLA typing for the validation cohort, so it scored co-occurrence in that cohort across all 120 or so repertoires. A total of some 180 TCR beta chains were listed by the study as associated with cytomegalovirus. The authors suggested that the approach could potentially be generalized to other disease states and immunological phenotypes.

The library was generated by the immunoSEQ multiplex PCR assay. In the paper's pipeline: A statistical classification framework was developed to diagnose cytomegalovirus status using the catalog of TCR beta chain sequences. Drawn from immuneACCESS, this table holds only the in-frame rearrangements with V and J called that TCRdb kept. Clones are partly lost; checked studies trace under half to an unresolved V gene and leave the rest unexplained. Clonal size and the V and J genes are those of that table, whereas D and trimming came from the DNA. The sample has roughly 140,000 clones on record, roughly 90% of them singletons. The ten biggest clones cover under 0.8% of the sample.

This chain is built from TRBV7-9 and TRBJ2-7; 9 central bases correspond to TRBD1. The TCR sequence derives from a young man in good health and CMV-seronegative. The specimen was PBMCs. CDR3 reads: CASSWGQGKEYEQYF. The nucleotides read TGTGCCAGCAGCTGGGGACAGGGTAAAGAGTACGAGCAGTACTTC. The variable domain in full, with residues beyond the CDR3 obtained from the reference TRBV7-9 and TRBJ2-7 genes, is DTGVSQNPRHKITKRGQNVTFRCDPISEHNRLYWYRQTLGQGPEFLTYFQNEAQLEKSRLLSDRFSAERPKGSFSTLEIQRTEQGDSAMYLCASSWGQGKEYEQYFGPGTRLTVT.